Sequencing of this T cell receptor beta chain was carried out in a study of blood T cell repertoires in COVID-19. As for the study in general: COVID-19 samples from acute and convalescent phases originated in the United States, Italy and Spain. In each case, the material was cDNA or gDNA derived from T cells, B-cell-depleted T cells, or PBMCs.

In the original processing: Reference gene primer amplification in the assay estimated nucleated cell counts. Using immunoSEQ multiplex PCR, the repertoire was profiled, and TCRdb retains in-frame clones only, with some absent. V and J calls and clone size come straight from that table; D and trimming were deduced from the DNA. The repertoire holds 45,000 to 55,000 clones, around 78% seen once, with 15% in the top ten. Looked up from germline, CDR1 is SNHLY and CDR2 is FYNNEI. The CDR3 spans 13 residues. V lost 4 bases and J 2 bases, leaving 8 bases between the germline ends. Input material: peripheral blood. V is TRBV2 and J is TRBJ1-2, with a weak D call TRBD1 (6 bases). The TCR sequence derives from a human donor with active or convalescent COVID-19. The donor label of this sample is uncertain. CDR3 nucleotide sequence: TGTGCCAGCAGTGGGACAGAGAACTATGGCTACACCTTC. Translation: CASSGTENYGYTF.